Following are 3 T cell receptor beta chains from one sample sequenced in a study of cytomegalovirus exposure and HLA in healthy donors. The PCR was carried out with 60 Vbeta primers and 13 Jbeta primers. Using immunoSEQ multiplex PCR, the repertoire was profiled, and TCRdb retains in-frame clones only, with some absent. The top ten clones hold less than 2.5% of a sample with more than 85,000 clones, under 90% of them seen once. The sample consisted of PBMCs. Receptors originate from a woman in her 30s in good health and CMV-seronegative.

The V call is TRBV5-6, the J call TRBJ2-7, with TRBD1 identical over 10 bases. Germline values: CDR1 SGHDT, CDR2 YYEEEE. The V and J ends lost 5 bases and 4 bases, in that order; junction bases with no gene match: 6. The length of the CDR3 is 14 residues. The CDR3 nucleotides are TGTGCCAGCAGGGACCGGGACAGGGGATACGAGCAGTACTTC. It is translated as CASRDRDRGYEQYF.

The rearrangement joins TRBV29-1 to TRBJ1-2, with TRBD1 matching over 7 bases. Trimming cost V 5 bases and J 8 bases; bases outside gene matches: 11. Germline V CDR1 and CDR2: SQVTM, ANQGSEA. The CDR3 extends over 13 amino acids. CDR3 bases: TGCAGCGTTACCAGGACAGGCATAGACGGCTACACCTTC. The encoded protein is CSVTRTGIDGYTF.

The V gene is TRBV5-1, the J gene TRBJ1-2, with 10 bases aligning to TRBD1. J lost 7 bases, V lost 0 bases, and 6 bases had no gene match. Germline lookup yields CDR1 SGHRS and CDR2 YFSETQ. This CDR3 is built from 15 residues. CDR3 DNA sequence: TGCGCCAGCAGCTTGGAAGGACAGGGGGTTGCTGGCTACACCTTC. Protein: CASSLEGQGVAGYTF.